Following are 23 T cell receptor beta chains from one sample sequenced in a study of low-dose radiotherapy and immunotherapy resistance in tumors. TRAV and TRBV primers primed cDNA for both TCRalpha and TCRbeta. A constant-region primer paired with the V-primer adapter amplified TCRs over 20 PCR cycles. In TCRdb, the reads were re-called with MiXCR into one record per CDR3 protein. Altogether some 38,000 distinct CDR3 sequences are present, about a fifth being singletons, with the ten largest covering about a tenth. Time point defined: after trial treatment. Treatment here: LDRT plus nivolumab, ipilimumab, low-dose cyclophosphamide and aspirin (RACIN trial). Sample: PBMCs, taken after low-dose radiotherapy plus immunotherapy. The receptors derive from a female donor with ovarian cancer.

This chain joins TRBV28 and TRBJ2-7; 9 bases align to TRBD1. V lost 6 bases to trimming and J lost 4 bases; unmatched junction nucleotides: 1. The CDR3 runs 12 residues. Germline V gene sequence: CDR1 MDHEN, CDR2 SYDVKM. CDR3 nucleotides: TGTGCCAGCAGGGACAGGGGTTACGAGCAGTACTTC. Its protein is CASRDRGYEQYF.

This clonotype was counted many times. The gene calls are TRBV29-1 and TRBJ2-5; tentatively, D is TRBD2 (6 bases). The germline V gene has CDR1 SQVTM and CDR2 ANQGSEA. Trimming stripped 4 bases from V and 2 bases from J, with 14 bases between. The CDR3 totals 14 residues. CDR3 region: CSVVGLGLQETQYF. CDR3 bases: TGCAGCGTTGTGGGACTGGGCCTTCAAGAGACCCAGTACTTC.

A note on this clonotype: The DNA is left out, because the CDR3 cannot be placed on it with certainty; the CDR3 is given as TCRdb lists it. The chain carries TRBV5-1 and TRBJ1-4; the D call of TRBD1 is as the table states it, not checked on the DNA. Germline CDR1 SGHRS, CDR2 YFSETQ. Termini included, the CDR3 measures 15 amino acids. CDR3: CASSPQGPEEKLFFF.

This chain uses TRBV29-1 with TRBJ1-2, with no clear D. CDR3 size: 12 residues. CDR1 SQVTM and CDR2 ANQGSEA come from the germline V gene. DNA of the CDR3: TGCAGTGCCCTGGGCGGTAGCTATGGCTACACCTTC. Translated, it gives CSALGGSYGYTF.

The chain is built from TRBV15 and TRBJ2-1; D unclear. CDR3 length equals 13 residues. The germline V and J ends were trimmed by 5 bases and 6 bases, with 11 bases remaining between them. Looked up from germline, CDR1 is LNHNV and CDR2 is YYDKDF (reference sequence). The CDR3 protein is CATSGVGGNEQFF. The CDR3 bases are TGTGCCACCAGCGGGGTGGGCGGCAATGAGCAGTTCTTC.

In its sample, this clonotype was seen many times. The chain uses TRBV28 and TRBJ2-1; TRBD1 or TRBD2 may be the D gene (5 bases each). The CDR3 loop spans 15 amino acids. The V gene lost 5 bases and the J gene lost 2 bases, with 13 bases spanning the gap. Germline CDR1 reads MDHEN; CDR2 reads SYDVKM. CDR3 DNA: TGTGCCAGCAGTGGGGACGACCAGACCTACAATGAGCAGTTCTTC. Its protein is CASSGDDQTYNEQFF.

This clonotype has at least ten counts. This chain connects TRBV29-1 to TRBJ1-1, with 9 bases aligning to TRBD1. Germline trimming cut 6 bases from V and 5 bases from J; bases unmatched to any gene: 4. Germline V gene data show CDR1 as SQVTM and CDR2 as ANQGSEA. The CDR3 covers 12 residues. The CDR3 here is CSVNRGRTEAFF. DNA of the CDR3: TGCAGCGTGAACAGGGGGCGGACTGAAGCTTTCTTT. Complete variable domain (other parts from reference TRBV29-1 and TRBJ1-1): SAVISQKPSRDICQRGTSLTIQCQVDSQVTMMFWYRQQPGQSLTLIATANQGSEATYESGFVIDKFPISRPNLTFSTLTVSNMSPEDSSIYLCSVNRGRTEAFFGQGTRLTVV.

By proportion, this clonotype is medium-sized (0.01 to 0.1%). The rearrangement uses TRBV28 and TRBJ2-7, with D possibly matching TRBD1 (5 bases). The CDR3 length is 12 residues. Germline V gene sequence: CDR1 MDHEN, CDR2 SYDVKM. V gave up 7 bases and J gave up 3 bases, with 10 bases separating them. For the CDR3, the DNA is TGTGCCAGCACCAGAGGACACTACGAGCAGTACTTC. Encoded protein: CASTRGHYEQYF.

The chain recombines TRBV5-1 with TRBJ2-3; D may be TRBD2 (6 bases). CDR1 and CDR2 (germline): SGHRS, YFSETQ. With 4 bases removed from V and 1 base from J, the gap between germline ends came to 28 bases. The CDR3 extends over 20 amino acids. The CDR3 sequence: CASSPRPPVPGGVGTDTQYF. The CDR3 coding sequence is TGCGCCAGCAGCCCGCGACCTCCAGTCCCGGGCGGGGTTGGCACAGATACGCAGTATTTT.

Remarks on this clonotype: A read error is the likely source, as a far larger clone sits one nucleotide away. This chain connects TRBV9 to TRBJ2-7; 7 positions agree with TRBD2. Trimming cost V 4 bases and J 7 bases; bases outside gene matches: 17. CDR3 length equals 16 residues. Germline CDR1 is SGDLS and CDR2 is YYNGEE. The CDR3 DNA is TGTGCCAGCAGCCCAACTCCGGGGGGTGCCTACAATGAGCAGTACTTC. Translating gives CASSPTPGGAYNEQYF.

On this clonotype: One base separates it from a far larger clone, so it is likely a read error. This chain uses TRBV4-3 with TRBJ2-1; 11 bases are shared with TRBD2. The J segment lost 7 bases and the V segment lost 0 bases, leaving 8 bases of the junction unmatched. The germline V gene has CDR1 LGHNA and CDR2 YSLEER. The CDR3 covers 17 residues. CDR3 sequence: CASSQEVGLAGGNEQFF. The CDR3 DNA reads TGCGCCAGCAGCCAAGAGGTTGGGCTAGCGGGGGGTAATGAGCAGTTCTTC.

This clonotype was seen repeatedly, ten times or more. V and J are TRBV7-8 and TRBJ2-7, with D tentatively TRBD2 (6 bases). Deletions cut 6 bases from V and 5 bases from J, with 20 bases between. Germline CDR1 reads SGHVS; CDR2 reads FQNEAQ. CDR3 length equals 15 residues. Written as DNA, the CDR3 is TGTGCCAGCAGTTCCCTGCGGGGATTAAGGGACGAGCAGTACTTC. This encodes CASSSLRGLRDEQYF.

The V gene is TRBV10-3, the J gene TRBJ2-3; 10 bases map to TRBD1. Trimming cost V 6 bases and J 3 bases; bases outside gene matches: 3. Germline assignment: CDR1 ENHRY and CDR2 SYGVKD. The CDR3 runs 14 residues. This CDR3 is CAIRPGQGTDTQYF. The CDR3 coding sequence is TGTGCCATCAGGCCGGGACAGGGGACAGATACGCAGTATTTT.

This chain links TRBV28 with TRBJ2-7, with TRBD2 identical over 10 bases. V trimming: 2 bases; J trimming: 5 bases; junction bases outside the gene matches: 6. CDR1 is MDHEN and CDR2 is SYDVKM in the germline V gene. The CDR3 has 15 residues. Written as DNA, the CDR3 is TGTGCCAGCAGTTTAGCAAGCGGGAGGGTCAACGAGCAGTACTTC. Translated: CASSLASGRVNEQYF.

V is TRBV9 and J is TRBJ1-6, with no clear D. CDR1 and CDR2 from the germline V gene are SGDLS and YYNGEE. The V end was cut by 6 bases, the J end by 9 bases, with 10 bases between. This CDR3 contains 12 residues. The CDR3 reads CASNAQGSPLHF. For the CDR3, the DNA is TGTGCCAGCAACGCCCAAGGTTCACCCCTCCACTTT. Full variable domain (rest looked up from reference TRBV9 and TRBJ1-6): DSGVTQTPKHLITATGQRVTLRCSPRSGDLSVYWYQQSLDQGLQFLIQYYNGEERAKGNILERFSAQQFPDLHSELNLSSLELGDSALYFCASNAQGSPLHFGNGTRLTVT.

The chain combines TRBV4-1 with TRBJ2-2; 11 positions agree with TRBD2. With 4 bases clipped from V and 0 bases from J, the junction kept 4 bases outside the gene matches. Germline lookup yields CDR1 MGHRA and CDR2 YSYEKL. This CDR3 is built from 17 residues. CDR3 protein: CASSRGGLAANTGELFF. The CDR3 DNA follows: TGCGCCAGCAGCCGGGGGGGACTAGCGGCGAACACCGGGGAGCTGTTTTTT.

This clonotype came up many times. The chain uses TRBV27 and TRBJ1-5; tentative D call: TRBD1 (6 bases). V was clipped by 3 bases and J by 3 bases, with 12 bases between them. CDR3 size: 15 residues. CDR1 and CDR2 (germline): MNHEY, SMNVEV (reference sequence). In nucleotides, the CDR3 is TGTGCCAGCAGTTTTTCACAGGGAGACAATCAGCCCCAGCATTTT. Its protein is CASSFSQGDNQPQHF.

CDR3: CASSYTGANYEQYF. The CDR3 DNA is TGCGCCAGCAGTTACACCGGGGCCAACTACGAGCAGTACTTC. V and J are TRBV5-1 and TRBJ2-7, with D perhaps being TRBD1 or TRBD2 (5 bases each). Trimming removed 5 bases at V and 3 bases at J, with 15 bases between. This CDR3 is 14 amino acids long. Germline V lookup: CDR1 SGHRS, CDR2 YFSETQ.

This clonotype was detected many times. The CDR3 DNA follows: TGTGCCACCAGTGACCCGGGACAGGGGGCCTACGAGCAGTACTTC. This codes for CATSDPGQGAYEQYF. V gene TRBV24-1 combines with J gene TRBJ2-7; 11 bases map to TRBD1. V was pared by 4 bases and J by 2 bases, with 3 bases of the junction left unmatched. The germline CDR1 and CDR2 sequences are KGHDR and SFDVKD. The CDR3 sequence is 15 residues long.

This clonotype has ten or more counts. The gene calls are TRBV7-9 and TRBJ2-5, with 8 bases matching TRBD2. The V and J ends lost 1 base and 5 bases, in that order; junction bases with no gene match: 3. Per germline, CDR1 SEHNR and CDR2 FQNEAQ (reference sequence). This CDR3 has 14 residues. This chain's CDR3 is CASSLGGGPETQYF. Written as DNA, the CDR3 is TGTGCCAGCAGCTTAGGCGGGGGGCCGGAGACCCAGTACTTC.

This clonotype has ten or more counts. The chain carries TRBV7-8 and TRBJ2-2; 12 nucleotides match TRBD2. The V segment lost 1 base and the J segment 5 bases; nucleotides outside the gene matches: 8. The CDR3 totals 18 residues. Germline-derived CDR1 and CDR2 are SGHVS and FQNEAQ. CDR3 residues: CASSLEASGGAVTGELFF. The DNA of the CDR3 is TGTGCCAGCAGCTTAGAAGCTAGCGGGGGGGCGGTAACCGGGGAGCTGTTTTTT.

J is TRBJ2-5 and V is TRBV9; D is possibly TRBD1 or TRBD2 (6 bases each). V was trimmed by 0 bases and J by 5 bases, leaving 11 bases between them. The germline V gene has CDR1 SGDLS and CDR2 YYNGEE. This CDR3 is built from 14 residues. CDR3 nucleotide sequence: TGTGCCAGCAGCGTAGTCGGGGGCCGGGAGACCCAGTACTTC. Amino acids: CASSVVGGRETQYF.

This clonotype was counted once. The V call is TRBV2, the J call TRBJ1-2; TRBD1 matches at 8 bases. The CDR3 spans 16 residues. The V segment lost 2 bases and the J segment 2 bases; nucleotides outside the gene matches: 7. From germline, CDR1 is SNHLY and CDR2 FYNNEI. CDR3 in amino acids: CASSEMMGTGNYGYTF. CDR3 DNA: TGTGCCAGCAGTGAAATGATGGGGACAGGCAACTATGGCTACACCTTC.